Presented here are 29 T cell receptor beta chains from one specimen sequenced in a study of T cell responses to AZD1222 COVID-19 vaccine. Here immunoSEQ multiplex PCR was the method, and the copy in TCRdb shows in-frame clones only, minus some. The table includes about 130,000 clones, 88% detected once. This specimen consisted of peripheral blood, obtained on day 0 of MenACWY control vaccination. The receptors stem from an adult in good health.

The CDR3 sequence: CASSRDGYEQYF. In DNA form, the CDR3 reads TGTGCCAGCAGTCGGGACGGCTACGAGCAGTACTTC. The V and J genes are TRBV28 and TRBJ2-7; tentatively, D is TRBD1 or TRBD2 (5 bases each). V was clipped by 5 bases and J by 3 bases, with 8 bases between them. Germline lookup yields CDR1 MDHEN and CDR2 SYDVKM. CDR3 length: 12 amino acids. The whole variable domain, filled in from reference TRBV28 and TRBJ2-7, reads DVKVTQSSRYLVKRTGEKVFLECVQDMDHENMFWYRQDPGLGLRLIYFSYDVKMKEKGDIPEGYSVSREKKERFSLILESASTNQTSMYLCASSRDGYEQYFGPGTRLTVT.

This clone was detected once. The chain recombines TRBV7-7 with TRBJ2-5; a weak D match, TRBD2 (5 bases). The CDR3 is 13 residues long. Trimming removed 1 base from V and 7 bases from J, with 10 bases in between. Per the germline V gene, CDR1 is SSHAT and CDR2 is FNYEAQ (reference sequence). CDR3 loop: CASSLVAGGTQYF. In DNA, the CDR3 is TGTGCCAGCAGCTTAGTGGCGGGCGGGACCCAGTACTTC.

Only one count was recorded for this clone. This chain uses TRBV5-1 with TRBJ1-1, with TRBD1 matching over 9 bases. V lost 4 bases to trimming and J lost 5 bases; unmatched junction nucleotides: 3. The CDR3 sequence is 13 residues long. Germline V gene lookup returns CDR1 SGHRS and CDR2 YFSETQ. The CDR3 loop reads CASSLQGATEAFF. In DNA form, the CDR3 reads TGCGCCAGCAGCCTACAGGGGGCGACTGAAGCTTTCTTT.

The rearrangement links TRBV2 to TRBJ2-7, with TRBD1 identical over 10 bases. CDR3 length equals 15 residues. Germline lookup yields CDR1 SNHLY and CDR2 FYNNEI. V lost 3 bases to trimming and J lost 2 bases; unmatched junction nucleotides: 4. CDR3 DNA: TGTGCCAGCAGTGAGGGACAGGGGATTACCTACGAGCAGTACTTC. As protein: CASSEGQGITYEQYF.

The CDR3 protein is CSVGNRGRIEQYF. CDR3 nucleotide sequence: TGCAGCGTTGGTAACAGGGGGCGGATCGAGCAGTACTTC. The chain links TRBV29-1 to TRBJ2-7; 9 bases are a match to TRBD1. This CDR3 has 13 amino acids. Per the germline V gene, CDR1 is SQVTM and CDR2 is ANQGSEA. With V trimmed by 4 bases and J by 6 bases, 7 bases remained unmatched.

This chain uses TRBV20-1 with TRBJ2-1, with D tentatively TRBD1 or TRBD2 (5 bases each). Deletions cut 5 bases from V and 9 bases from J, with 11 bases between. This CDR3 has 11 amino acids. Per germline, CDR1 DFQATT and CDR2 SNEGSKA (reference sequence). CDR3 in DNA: TGCAGTGCTTTCTCCGGGACTGAGCAGTTCTTC. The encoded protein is CSAFSGTEQFF.

The CDR3 bases are TGTGCCAGCGGGGACTTAATCTACGAGCAGTACTTC. This translates into CASGDLIYEQYF. The gene calls are TRBV11-1 and TRBJ2-7, with D perhaps TRBD2 (6 bases). The ends were cut back, 8 bases at V and 3 bases at J, with 11 bases in the middle. The CDR3 length is 12 residues. Looked up from germline, CDR1 is SGHAT and CDR2 is FQDESV (reference sequence).

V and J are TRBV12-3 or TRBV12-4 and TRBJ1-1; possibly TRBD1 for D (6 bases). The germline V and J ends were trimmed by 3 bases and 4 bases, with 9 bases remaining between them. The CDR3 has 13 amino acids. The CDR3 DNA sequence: TGTGCCAGCAGTTTGACAGGCGTCACTGAAGCTTTCTTT. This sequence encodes CASSLTGVTEAFF.

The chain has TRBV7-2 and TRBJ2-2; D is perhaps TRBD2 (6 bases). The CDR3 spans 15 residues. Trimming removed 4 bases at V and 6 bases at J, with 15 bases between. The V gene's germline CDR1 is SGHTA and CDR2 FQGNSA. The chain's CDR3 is CASSSGVPGAGELFF. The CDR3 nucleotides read TGTGCCAGCAGCTCGGGGGTACCGGGGGCCGGGGAGCTGTTTTTT.

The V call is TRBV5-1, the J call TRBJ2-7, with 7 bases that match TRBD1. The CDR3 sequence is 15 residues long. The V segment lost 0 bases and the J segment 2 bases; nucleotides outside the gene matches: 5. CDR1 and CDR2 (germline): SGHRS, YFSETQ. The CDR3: CASSLETGTAYEQYF. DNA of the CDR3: TGCGCCAGCAGCTTGGAGACCGGGACAGCCTACGAGCAGTACTTC.

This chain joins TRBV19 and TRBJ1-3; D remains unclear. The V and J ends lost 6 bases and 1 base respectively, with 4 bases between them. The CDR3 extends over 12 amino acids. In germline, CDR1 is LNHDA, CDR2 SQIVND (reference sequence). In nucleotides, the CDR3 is TGTGCCAGTAGAAGTTCTGGAAACACCATATATTTT. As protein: CASRSSGNTIYF.

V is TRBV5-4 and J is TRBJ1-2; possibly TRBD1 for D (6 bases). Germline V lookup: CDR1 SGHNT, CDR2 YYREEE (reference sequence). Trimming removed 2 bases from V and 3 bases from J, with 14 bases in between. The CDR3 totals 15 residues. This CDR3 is CASSFYREEHYGYTF. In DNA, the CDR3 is TGTGCCAGCAGCTTTTACAGGGAGGAGCACTATGGCTACACCTTC.

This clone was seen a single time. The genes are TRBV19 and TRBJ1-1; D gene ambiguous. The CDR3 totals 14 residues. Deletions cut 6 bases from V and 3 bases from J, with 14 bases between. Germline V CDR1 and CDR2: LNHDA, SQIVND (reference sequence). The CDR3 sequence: CASRPPLTDTEAFF. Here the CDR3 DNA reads TGTGCCAGTAGGCCCCCCCTTACCGACACTGAAGCTTTCTTT.

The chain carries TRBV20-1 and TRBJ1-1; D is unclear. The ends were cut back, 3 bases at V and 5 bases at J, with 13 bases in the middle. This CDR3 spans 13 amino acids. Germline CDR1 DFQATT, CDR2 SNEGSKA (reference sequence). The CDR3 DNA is TGCAGTGCTAGTTGGGATTGGATGACTGAAGCTTTCTTT. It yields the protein CSASWDWMTEAFF.

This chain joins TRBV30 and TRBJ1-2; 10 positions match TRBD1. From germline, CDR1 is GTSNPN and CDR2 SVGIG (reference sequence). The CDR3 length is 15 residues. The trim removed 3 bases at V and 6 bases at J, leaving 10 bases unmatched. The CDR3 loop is CAWRKADRGENGYTF. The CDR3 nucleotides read TGTGCCTGGAGAAAGGCGGACAGGGGGGAGAATGGCTACACCTTC.

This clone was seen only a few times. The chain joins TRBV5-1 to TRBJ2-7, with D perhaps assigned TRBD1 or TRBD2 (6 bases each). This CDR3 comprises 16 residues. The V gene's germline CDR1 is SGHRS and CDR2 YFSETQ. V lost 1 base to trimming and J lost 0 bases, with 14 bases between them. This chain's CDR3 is CASSLRLGGSSYEQYF. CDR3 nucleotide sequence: TGCGCCAGCAGCTTGAGGTTGGGGGGCAGCTCCTACGAGCAGTACTTC. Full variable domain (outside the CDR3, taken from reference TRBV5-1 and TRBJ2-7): KAGVTQTPRYLIKTRGQQVTLSCSPISGHRSVSWYQQTPGQGLQFLFEYFSETQRNKGNFPGRFSGRQFSNSRSEMNVSTLELGDSALYLCASSLRLGGSSYEQYFGPGTRLTVT.

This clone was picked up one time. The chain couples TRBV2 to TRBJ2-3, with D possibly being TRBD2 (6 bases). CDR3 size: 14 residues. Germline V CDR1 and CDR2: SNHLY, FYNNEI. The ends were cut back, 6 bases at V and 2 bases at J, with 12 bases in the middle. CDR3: CASSRDFNTDTQYF. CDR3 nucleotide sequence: TGTGCCAGCAGCCGGGACTTCAACACAGATACGCAGTATTTT. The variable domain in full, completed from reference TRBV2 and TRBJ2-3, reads EPEVTQTPSHQVTQMGQEVILRCVPISNHLYFYWYRQILGQKVEFLVSFYNNEISEKSEIFDDQFSVERPDGSNFTLKIRSTKLEDSAMYFCASSRDFNTDTQYFGPGTRLTVL.

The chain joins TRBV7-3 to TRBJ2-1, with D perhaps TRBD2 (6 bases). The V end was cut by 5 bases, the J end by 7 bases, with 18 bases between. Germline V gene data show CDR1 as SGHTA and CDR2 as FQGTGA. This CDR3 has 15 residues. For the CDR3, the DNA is TGTGCCAGCAGCCCGGGACTGTCGCCCGGTAATGAGCAGTTCTTC. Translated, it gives CASSPGLSPGNEQFF.

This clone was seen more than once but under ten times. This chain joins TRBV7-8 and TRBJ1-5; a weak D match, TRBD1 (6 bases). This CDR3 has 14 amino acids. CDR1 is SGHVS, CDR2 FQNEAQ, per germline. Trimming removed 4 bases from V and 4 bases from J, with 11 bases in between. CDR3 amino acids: CASSSIRGNQPQHF. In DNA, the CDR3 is TGTGCCAGCAGCTCGATCAGGGGTAATCAGCCCCAGCATTTT.

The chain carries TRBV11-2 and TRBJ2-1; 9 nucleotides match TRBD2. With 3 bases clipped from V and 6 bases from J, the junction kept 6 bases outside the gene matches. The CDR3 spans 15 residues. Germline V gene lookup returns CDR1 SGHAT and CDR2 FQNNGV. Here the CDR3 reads CASSLKAGGSNEQFF. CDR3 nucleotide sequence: TGTGCCAGCAGCTTGAAAGCGGGAGGTAGCAATGAGCAGTTCTTC.

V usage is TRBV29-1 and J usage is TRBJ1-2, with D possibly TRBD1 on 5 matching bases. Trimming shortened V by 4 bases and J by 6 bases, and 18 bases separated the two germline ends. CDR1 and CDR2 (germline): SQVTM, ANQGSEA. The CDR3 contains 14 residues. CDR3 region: CSVAARAGRHGYTF. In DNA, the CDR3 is TGCAGCGTTGCGGCTCGGGCAGGGAGGCATGGCTACACCTTC.

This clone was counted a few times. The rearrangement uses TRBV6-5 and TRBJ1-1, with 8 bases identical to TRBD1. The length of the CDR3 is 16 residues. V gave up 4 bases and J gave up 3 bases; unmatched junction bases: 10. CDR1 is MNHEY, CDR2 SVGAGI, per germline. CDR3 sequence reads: CASSSDRTGWDTEAFF. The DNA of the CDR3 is TGTGCCAGCAGTTCCGACCGGACAGGGTGGGACACTGAAGCTTTCTTT.

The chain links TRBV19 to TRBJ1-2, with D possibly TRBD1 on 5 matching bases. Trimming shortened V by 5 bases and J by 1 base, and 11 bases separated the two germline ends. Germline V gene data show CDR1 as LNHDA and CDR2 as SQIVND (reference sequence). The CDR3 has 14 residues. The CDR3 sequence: CASSAGGVNYGYTF. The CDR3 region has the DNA TGTGCCAGTAGTGCCGGGGGAGTTAACTATGGCTACACCTTC.

The CDR3 loop reads CASSFQAPPYEQYF. CDR3 DNA sequence: TGTGCCAGCAGCTTCCAGGCACCCCCCTACGAGCAGTACTTC. V is TRBV7-9 and J is TRBJ2-7; D remains unclear. Trimming took 3 bases from V and 2 from J, leaving 11 bases between them. The germline gives CDR1 SEHNR, CDR2 FQNEAQ (reference sequence). CDR3 size: 14 residues.

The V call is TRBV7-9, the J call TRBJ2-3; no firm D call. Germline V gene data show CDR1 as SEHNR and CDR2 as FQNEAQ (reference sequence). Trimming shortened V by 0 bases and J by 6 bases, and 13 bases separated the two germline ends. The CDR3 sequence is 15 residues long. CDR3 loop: CASSLAGPMGDTQYF. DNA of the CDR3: TGTGCCAGCAGCTTAGCGGGTCCTATGGGCGATACGCAGTATTTT.

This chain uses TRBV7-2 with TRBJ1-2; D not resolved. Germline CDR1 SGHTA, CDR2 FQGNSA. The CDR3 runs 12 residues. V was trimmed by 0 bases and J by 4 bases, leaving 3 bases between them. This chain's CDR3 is CASSLAGYGYTF. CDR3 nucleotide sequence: TGTGCCAGCAGCTTAGCAGGCTATGGCTACACCTTC.

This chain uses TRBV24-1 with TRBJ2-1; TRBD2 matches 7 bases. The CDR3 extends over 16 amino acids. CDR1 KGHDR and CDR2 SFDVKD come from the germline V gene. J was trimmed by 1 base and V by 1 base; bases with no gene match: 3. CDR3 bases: TGTGCCACCAGTGATTTAATTAGCGGGTCCTACAATGAGCAGTTCTTC. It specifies CATSDLISGSYNEQFF.

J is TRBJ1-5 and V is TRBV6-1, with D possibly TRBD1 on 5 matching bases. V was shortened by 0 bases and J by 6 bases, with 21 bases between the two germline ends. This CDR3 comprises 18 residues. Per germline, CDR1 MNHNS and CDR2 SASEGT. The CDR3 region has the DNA TGTGCCAGCAGTGAAGCAATGGCAGGGATGGTGAACGGTCAGCCCCAGCATTTT. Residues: CASSEAMAGMVNGQPQHF.

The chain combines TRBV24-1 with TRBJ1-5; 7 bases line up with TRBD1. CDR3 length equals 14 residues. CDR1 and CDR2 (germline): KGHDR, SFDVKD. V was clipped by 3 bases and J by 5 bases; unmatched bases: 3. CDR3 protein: CATSDAGTDQPQHF. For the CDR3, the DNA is TGTGCCACCAGTGATGCCGGGACAGATCAGCCCCAGCATTTT.